This T cell receptor beta chain was captured in a study of blood T cell repertoires in COVID-19. Source study methods: The assay estimated nucleated cells by amplifying reference gene primers. Here immunoSEQ multiplex PCR was the method, and the copy in TCRdb shows in-frame clones only, minus some. The DNA gave D and trimming, while V, J and clone size come from that table. The data show 59,000 or so clones, around 79% seen once. V was pared by 5 bases and J by 3 bases, with 17 bases of the junction left unmatched. The CDR3 has 19 residues. Germline-derived CDR1 and CDR2 are SGHTA and FQGNSA. This clonotype originated in a woman in her 50s with active or convalescent COVID-19. The sample taken for sequencing was peripheral blood. This sequence joins TRBV7-2 and TRBJ2-1; 9 bases agree with TRBD1. CDR3 protein: CASSPVDRGAHVLYNEQFF. The CDR3 bases are TGTGCCAGCAGCCCCGTGGACAGGGGTGCCCATGTCCTCTACAATGAGCAGTTCTTC.